This TCR beta chain emerged from a study of cytomegalovirus exposure and HLA in healthy donors. The overall study: For the approximately 430 genotyped donors, 65% to 90% fell within the Caucasian-associated ancestry cluster. Points from the study as a whole: For TCR beta chains, V- and J-gene trimming was later linked to a missense DCLRE1C variant. An analysis was carried out later, and it reportedly showed fewer N-insertions in an Asian-associated ancestry cluster than the approximately 660-donor mean.

13 Jbeta primers and 60 Vbeta primers were used for the PCR. TCRdb's copy holds only in-frame clones and misses some; the assay was immunoSEQ multiplex PCR. The sample includes about 78,000 clones, around 80% seen only once; the top ten take 1.1%. Donors were nominally healthy when sampled, though unrecorded immune exposures were likely. Deletions cut 7 bases from V and 2 bases from J, with 12 bases between. Germline V gives CDR1 SQVTM, CDR2 ANQGSEA. The CDR3 consists of 13 residues. This clone was detected only a few times. Antigen unknown. This receptor was identified in a male donor in good health and CMV-seronegative. This rearrangement joins TRBV29-1 to TRBJ1-3; weak D call: TRBD1 (6 bases). Specimen: PBMCs. CDR3 in DNA: TGCAGCGCATCAGACAGGACTGGAAACACCATATATTTT. Encoded protein: CSASDRTGNTIYF.